The 21 T cell receptor beta chains below come from one sample, sequenced in a study of response to subunit inactivated influenza vaccine. TCRdb analysed the RT-PCR reads with MiXCR anew, one entry per CDR3 protein. Here the sample spans more than 150,000 distinct CDR3 sequences, around 9.2% being singletons. Sequencing used non-naive T cells sorted from PBMCs, obtained on the day of vaccination. All receptors derive from a man aged 45-60 years who received an inactivated influenza vaccine.

This clonotype appeared many times. The V gene is TRBV20-1, the J gene TRBJ2-4; 15 nucleotides align to TRBD2. Unmatched junction bases numbered 4, after V lost 3 bases and J lost 1 base. The CDR3 covers 17 residues. Per the germline V gene, CDR1 is DFQATT and CDR2 is SNEGSKA (reference sequence). The CDR3 loop reads CSARGTSGRFAKNIQYF. The CDR3 DNA sequence: TGCAGTGCTAGGGGGACTAGCGGGAGGTTTGCCAAAAACATTCAGTACTTC.

The chain couples TRBV19 to TRBJ1-6; TRBD1 might be the D (5 bases). Trimming removed 6 bases at V and 10 bases at J, with 16 bases between. The V gene's germline CDR1 is LNHDA and CDR2 SQIVND (reference sequence). This CDR3 has 14 residues. In nucleotides, the CDR3 is TGTGCCAGTAGCGATTTTCAGGGTACGTCACCCCTCCACTTT. It is translated as CASSDFQGTSPLHF.

The table lists this clonotype with a few counts. J is TRBJ2-3 and V is TRBV2, with TRBD1 as a possible D gene (5 bases). Trimming cost V 8 bases and J 4 bases, with 13 bases left between them. The CDR3 is 13 residues long. Germline CDR1 SNHLY, CDR2 FYNNEI. In DNA form, the CDR3 reads TGTGCCAGCTCTGGGCAGGGCGCAGATACGCAGTATTTT. It is translated as CASSGQGADTQYF.

The table lists this clonotype with a few counts. The chain joins TRBV29-1 to TRBJ2-5; D may correspond to TRBD1 or TRBD2 (6 bases each). Germline CDR1 is SQVTM and CDR2 is ANQGSEA. V was cut by 3 bases and J by 4 bases, with 9 bases left in between. The CDR3 sequence is 12 residues long. Here the CDR3 DNA reads TGCAGCGTTGAGGGGGGCGGAGAGACCCAGTACTTC. This codes for CSVEGGGETQYF.

Many counts were recorded for this clonotype. This chain uses TRBV4-3 with TRBJ2-5; D might be TRBD1 (6 bases). Per germline, CDR1 LGHNA and CDR2 YSLEER. Trimming shortened V by 2 bases and J by 1 base, and 11 bases separated the two germline ends. There are 15 residues in the CDR3. In DNA, the CDR3 is TGCGCCAGCAGCCAAAACAGGGCGCTCCAAGAGACCCAGTACTTC. It specifies CASSQNRALQETQYF.

This chain links TRBV12-3 or TRBV12-4 with TRBJ2-3; 7 bases agree with TRBD2. The CDR3 spans 17 residues. V was pared by 3 bases and J by 0 bases, with 9 bases of the junction left unmatched. The chain's CDR3 is CASSFEPGGHSTDTQYF. The CDR3, as DNA: TGTGCCAGCAGTTTTGAGCCGGGAGGCCATAGCACAGATACGCAGTATTTT.

The rearrangement joins TRBV9 to TRBJ2-3, with 12 bases identical to TRBD2. Germline V gene data show CDR1 as SGDLS and CDR2 as YYNGEE. The length of the CDR3 is 17 residues. Trimming removed 4 bases from V and 6 bases from J; junction bases left unmatched: 12. CDR3 nucleotide sequence: TGTGCCAGCAGCCCCCCGGGGCTAGCGGGAGGGTGGGATACGCAGTATTTT. Translating gives CASSPPGLAGGWDTQYF.

The V and J genes are TRBV12-3 or TRBV12-4 and TRBJ2-7, with D possibly TRBD1 on 6 matching bases. V was clipped by 6 bases and J by 3 bases, with 12 bases between them. The CDR3 spans 13 residues. In nucleotides, the CDR3 is TGTGCCAGCAGCCCGGGACACCTCTACGAGCAGTACTTC. This codes for CASSPGHLYEQYF.

The CDR3 spells CATSGTPRETQYF. The CDR3 region has the DNA TGTGCCACCTCGGGGACTCCCAGAGAGACCCAGTACTTC. This sequence joins TRBV28 and TRBJ2-5, with D possibly TRBD2 on 6 matching bases. The V and J ends lost 10 bases and 4 bases respectively, with 16 bases between them. The CDR3 runs 13 residues. Per germline, CDR1 MDHEN and CDR2 SYDVKM.

Of note for this clonotype: A much bigger clone sits one base away, suggesting this may be a read error. The genes are TRBV5-1 and TRBJ2-2; perhaps TRBD1 as D (6 bases). Germline V CDR1 and CDR2: SGHRS, YFSETQ. CDR3 length: 14 amino acids. Here the CDR3 DNA reads TGCGCCAGCAAACAGGACAGTAACACCGGGGAGCTGTCTTTT. Translation gives CASKQDSNTGELSF.

The chain has TRBV7-8 and TRBJ1-1, with D possibly TRBD1 on 5 matching bases. Trimming shortened V by 5 bases and J by 4 bases, and 17 bases separated the two germline ends. The CDR3 has 15 amino acids. Germline CDR1 and CDR2: SGHVS and FQNEAQ. CDR3 sequence reads: CASSQRDRGGTEAFF. CDR3 bases: TGTGCCAGCAGCCAAAGGGACCGCGGGGGCACTGAAGCTTTCTTT.

This clonotype was seen just once. This chain connects TRBV3-1 to TRBJ2-7; D may be TRBD2 (6 bases). V lost 10 bases, J lost 0 bases, and 25 bases lay in between. The CDR3 totals 17 residues. Germline CDR1 LGHDT, CDR2 YNNKEL (reference sequence). CDR3 nucleotide sequence: TGTGCCACCACCCAAGATCTGGCGGGATCCCTCTCCTACGAGCAGTACTTC. This codes for CATTQDLAGSLSYEQYF.

Regarding this clonotype: A read error may explain this, as a much larger clone is one base away. J is TRBJ2-3 and V is TRBV7-9; no firm D call. In germline, CDR1 is SEHNR, CDR2 FQNEAQ (reference sequence). V was clipped by 6 bases and J by 1 base, with 8 bases between them. The CDR3 is 13 amino acids. The CDR3 loop reads CASRQERTDTQYF. CDR3 in DNA: TGTGCCAGCAGGCAGGAGCGCACAGATACGCAGTATTTT.

This clonotype was recorded many times. The CDR3 sequence: CASSTDSNQPQHF. The DNA of the CDR3 is TGTGCCAGCAGCACGGACAGCAATCAGCCCCAGCATTTT. The V gene is TRBV28, the J gene TRBJ1-5, with D uncertain. Trimming took 6 bases from V and 1 from J, leaving 7 bases between them. The CDR3 sequence is 13 residues long. The germline CDR1 and CDR2 sequences are MDHEN and SYDVKM.

The chain employs TRBV3-1 and TRBJ1-2, with a weak D call TRBD1 (5 bases). CDR3 length: 15 residues. The V gene's germline CDR1 is LGHDT and CDR2 YNNKEL (reference sequence). Trimming pared 1 base from V and 4 bases from J, leaving 13 bases between. The CDR3 DNA sequence: TGTGCCAGCAGCCAAGGGCGGCAGGGAAGCTATGGCTACACCTTC. Protein sequence: CASSQGRQGSYGYTF.

This chain uses TRBV4-3 with TRBJ2-1; D possibly corresponds to TRBD2 (6 bases). Trimming shortened V by 0 bases and J by 7 bases, and 13 bases separated the two germline ends. The germline gives CDR1 LGHNA, CDR2 YSLEER. This CDR3 spans 15 amino acids. The CDR3 is CASSQDLLATNEQFF. The CDR3, as DNA: TGCGCCAGCAGCCAAGATTTGCTAGCGACAAATGAGCAGTTCTTC.

The genes are TRBV7-9 and TRBJ1-6, with D uncertain. The CDR3 length is 14 residues. The ends were cut back, 6 bases at V and 5 bases at J, with 11 bases in the middle. Germline CDR1 is SEHNR and CDR2 is FQNEAQ (reference sequence). For the CDR3, the DNA is TGTGCCAGCAGTACATCTGTTGATAATTCACCCCTCCACTTT. It yields the protein CASSTSVDNSPLHF.

This clonotype was seen ten or more times. The DNA of the CDR3 is TGCGCCAGCAGTCCGACGGGCTCGAACACCGGGGAGCTGTTTTTT. Protein: CASSPTGSNTGELFF. V usage is TRBV5-1 and J usage is TRBJ2-2; D remains unclear. The CDR3 length is 15 residues. Trimming cost V 5 bases and J 0 bases, with 11 bases left between them. CDR1 is SGHRS, CDR2 YFSETQ, per germline.

The chain uses TRBV7-2 and TRBJ2-5; no clear D gene. The germline CDR1 and CDR2 sequences are SGHTA and FQGNSA. V was cut by 2 bases and J by 5 bases, with 9 bases left in between. The CDR3 is 13 amino acids. In DNA, the CDR3 is TGTGCCAGCAGCTTAAACGTAAAGGAGACCCAGTACTTC. Its translation is CASSLNVKETQYF.

This clonotype has a count of ten or more. The genes are TRBV12-3 or TRBV12-4 and TRBJ1-3; no clear D gene. The V end was cut by 6 bases, the J end by 0 bases, with 9 bases between. CDR3 length: 14 residues. The DNA of the CDR3 is TGTGCCAGCAGGGGTCAAACCTCTGGAAACACCATATATTTT. This encodes CASRGQTSGNTIYF.

In its sample, this clonotype was seen many times. The chain employs TRBV5-1 and TRBJ2-2; 10 nucleotides line up with TRBD2. CDR3 length equals 16 residues. Germline trimming cut 3 bases from V and 1 base from J; bases unmatched to any gene: 3. The germline V gene encodes CDR1 SGHRS and CDR2 YFSETQ. This CDR3 reads CASSSRLAGNTGELFF. CDR3 sequence (DNA): TGCGCCAGCAGCTCCAGACTAGCGGGGAACACCGGGGAGCTGTTTTTT.